This passage covers 31 T cell receptor beta chains from one sample sequenced in a study of T cell changes during pregnancy in multiple sclerosis. Assay: immunoSEQ multiplex PCR; the TCRdb copy retains only in-frame clones and omits some. Here the sample spans tens of thousands of clones, about nine tenths being singletons. The sample was CD8+ T cells from peripheral blood mononuclear cells, taken before pregnancy. All receptors derive from a female donor with multiple sclerosis, enrolled in a pregnancy study.

This chain connects TRBV6-5 to TRBJ1-2, with D unclear. The CDR3 has 13 residues. The V end was cut by 0 bases, the J end by 8 bases, with 10 bases between. Germline values: CDR1 MNHEY, CDR2 SVGAGI. CDR3 amino acids: CASSYSPSGGYTF. The CDR3, as DNA: TGTGCCAGCAGTTACTCGCCCTCGGGGGGCTACACCTTC.

This chain uses TRBV13 with TRBJ1-6; D gene uncertain. The CDR3 is 12 residues long. Germline assignment: CDR1 PRHDT and CDR2 FYEKMQ (reference sequence). V shed 6 bases and J shed 7 bases, with 7 bases lying between them. This CDR3 reads CASREENSPLHF. Written as DNA, the CDR3 is TGTGCCAGCAGGGAGGAGAATTCACCCCTCCACTTT.

The chain recombines TRBV27 with TRBJ2-7, with TRBD2 as a possible D gene (5 bases). Per the germline V gene, CDR1 is MNHEY and CDR2 is SMNVEV (reference sequence). There are 13 residues in the CDR3. The V and J ends lost 2 bases and 6 bases respectively, with 11 bases between them. The CDR3 loop reads CASSLRPEGEQYF. The CDR3, as DNA: TGTGCCAGCAGTTTACGCCCAGAGGGCGAGCAGTACTTC.

The chain has TRBV5-1 and TRBJ2-2; D is undetermined. V lost 1 base and J 7 bases, leaving 14 bases between the germline ends. The CDR3 is made up of 15 amino acids. Per germline, CDR1 SGHRS and CDR2 YFSETQ. CDR3 in DNA: TGCGCCAGCAGCTTGTTGGGCCAGTCAATCGGGGAGCTGTTTTTT. Its protein product is CASSLLGQSIGELFF.

This clone was detected only once. The rearrangement links TRBV7-8 to TRBJ1-3, with D perhaps TRBD1 (5 bases). The germline V gene encodes CDR1 SGHVS and CDR2 FQNEAQ. The CDR3 has 15 residues. The V end lost 1 base, the J end lost 3 bases, and 10 bases lay between the germline ends. The CDR3 region is CASSLGGSLGNTIYF. In DNA, the CDR3 is TGTGCCAGCAGCTTAGGGGGCAGTCTTGGAAACACCATATATTTT.

The rearrangement joins TRBV2 to TRBJ1-6; D uncertain. The CDR3 covers 16 residues. V was cut by 0 bases and J by 3 bases, with 9 bases left in between. CDR1 is SNHLY and CDR2 is FYNNEI in the germline V gene. The CDR3 nucleotides read TGTGCCAGCAGTGAAGCACGACGGGACTATAATTCACCCCTCCACTTT. It codes for CASSEARRDYNSPLHF.

CDR3 amino acids: CASSFRTGSVYGYTF. Written as DNA, the CDR3 is TGTGCCAGCAGTTTCAGGACAGGGAGTGTCTATGGCTACACCTTC. The V and J genes are TRBV27 and TRBJ1-2; 8 bases fit TRBD1. The CDR3 runs to 15 residues. In germline, CDR1 is MNHEY, CDR2 SMNVEV (reference sequence). Trimming cost V 3 bases and J 4 bases; bases outside gene matches: 7.

The V and J genes are TRBV7-6 and TRBJ1-1; 9 nucleotides match TRBD1. V lost 1 base and J lost 7; bases outside the gene matches: 1. This CDR3 has 13 residues. CDR1 and CDR2 from the germline V gene are SGHVS and FNYEAQ. CDR3 region: CASSLGDRDEAFF. Written as DNA, the CDR3 is TGTGCCAGCAGCTTAGGGGACAGGGATGAAGCTTTCTTT. The variable domain in full, with the rest retrieved from reference TRBV7-6 and TRBJ1-1, is GAGVSQSPRYKVTKRGQDVALRCDPISGHVSLYWYRQALGQGPEFLTYFNYEAQQDKSGLPNDRFSAERPEGSISTLTIQRTEQRDSAMYRCASSLGDRDEAFFGQGTRLTVV.

This chain joins TRBV14 and TRBJ1-3; no clear D gene. Trimming stripped 2 bases from V and 2 bases from J, with 7 bases between. The CDR3 spans 14 residues. Germline lookup yields CDR1 SGHDN and CDR2 FVKESK. CDR3 coding DNA: TGTGCCAGCAGCCAATTGGCCCCTGGAAACACCATATATTTT. Translating it yields CASSQLAPGNTIYF.

This clone showed up just once. The CDR3 DNA reads TGTGCCAGCAGTTCGGGACAGGTCTCCTACAATGAGCAGTTCTTC. Translating it yields CASSSGQVSYNEQFF. The chain links TRBV27 to TRBJ2-1, with 8 bases that match TRBD1. In germline, CDR1 is MNHEY, CDR2 SMNVEV (reference sequence). The trim removed 4 bases at V and 0 bases at J, leaving 2 bases unmatched. The CDR3 runs 15 residues.

V and J are TRBV11-3 and TRBJ1-5; possibly TRBD1 for D (5 bases). V was pared by 0 bases and J by 5 bases, with 17 bases between. The CDR3 runs 17 residues. Per germline, CDR1 SGHNT and CDR2 YENEEA. In nucleotides, the CDR3 is TGTGCCAGCAGCTTAGATTCGTTAGGGGCGCAGGATCAGCCCCAGCATTTT. It is translated as CASSLDSLGAQDQPQHF.

In nucleotides, the CDR3 is TGTGCCAGCGGAGGGGCCTCATCATACGAGCAGTACTTC. It is translated as CASGGASSYEQYF. J is TRBJ2-7 and V is TRBV7-9; weak D call: TRBD2 (6 bases). Germline V gene lookup returns CDR1 SEHNR and CDR2 FQNEAQ (reference sequence). The CDR3 is 13 residues long. Trimming removed 8 bases at V and 4 bases at J, with 15 bases between.

Judged by abundance, this clone is medium-sized. This chain joins TRBV5-1 and TRBJ1-2, with D maybe TRBD1 (5 bases). The CDR3 runs to 18 residues. CDR1 and CDR2 from the germline V gene are SGHRS and YFSETQ. The V gene lost 4 bases and the J gene lost 1 base, with 23 bases spanning the gap. The CDR3 here is CASSLIPETAHRNYGYTF. CDR3 nucleotides: TGCGCCAGCAGCCTTATTCCCGAGACAGCACACCGTAACTATGGCTACACCTTC.

The chain links TRBV28 to TRBJ2-7; TRBD1 is a possible D gene (5 bases). V was shortened by 3 bases and J by 5 bases, with 8 bases between the two germline ends. Germline CDR1 and CDR2: MDHEN and SYDVKM. This CDR3 region has 12 residues. This CDR3 is CASSLAGHEQYF. For the CDR3, the DNA is TGTGCCAGCAGTTTGGCAGGGCACGAGCAGTACTTC.

The chain links TRBV9 to TRBJ2-5, with TRBD2 matching over 7 bases. Germline V lookup: CDR1 SGDLS, CDR2 YYNGEE. V gave up 4 bases and J gave up 3 bases; unmatched junction bases: 6. The CDR3 contains 14 residues. The CDR3 DNA reads as TGTGCCAGCAGCATAACGAGCGGGAAAGAGACCCAGTACTTC. Its translation: CASSITSGKETQYF.

The chain employs TRBV15 and TRBJ2-6, with a tentative D call TRBD1 (6 bases). CDR1 is LNHNV and CDR2 is YYDKDF in the germline V gene (reference sequence). Trimming removed 3 bases at V and 7 bases at J, with 37 bases between. The CDR3 loop spans 23 amino acids. CDR3 loop: CATSSHAPRAGQQSLWGANVLTF. The CDR3 nucleotides are TGTGCCACCAGCAGTCACGCCCCCCGAGCTGGACAGCAGTCTCTCTGGGGCGCCAACGTCCTGACTTTC.

The chain's CDR3 is CASSLTDRSYNEQFF. CDR3 coding DNA: TGTGCCAGCAGCTTGACAGACCGCTCCTACAATGAGCAGTTCTTC. This chain connects TRBV5-6 to TRBJ2-1; D gene uncertain. This CDR3 region has 15 residues. Germline CDR1 reads SGHDT; CDR2 reads YYEEEE. Trimming took off 1 base at V and 0 bases at J, with 8 bases between the two ends. Supplemented by reference TRBV5-6 and TRBJ2-1, the full variable domain reads DAGVTQSPTHLIKTRGQQVTLRCSPKSGHDTVSWYQQALGQGPQFIFQYYEEEERQRGNFPDRFSGHQFPNYSSELNVNALLLGDSALYLCASSLTDRSYNEQFFGPGTRLTVL.

V usage is TRBV5-1 and J usage is TRBJ2-5; D gene unclear. The J call may be faulty, since TRBJ2-7 better matches the DNA end. Germline CDR1 reads SGHRS; CDR2 reads YFSETQ. The CDR3 is 13 residues long. CDR3 amino acids: CASAGSPTYEQYF. DNA of the CDR3: TGCGCCAGCGCCGGGTCCCCGACCTACGAGCAGTACTTC.

This chain uses TRBV28 with TRBJ2-3, with D possibly being TRBD1 (5 bases). V was shortened by 2 bases and J by 3 bases, with 21 bases between the two germline ends. The CDR3 contains 18 residues. Germline assignment: CDR1 MDHEN and CDR2 SYDVKM. Here the CDR3 DNA reads TGTGCCAGCAGTTTAAGTGCTTCAGGGCTAAGGTTGACAGATACGCAGTATTTT. This codes for CASSLSASGLRLTDTQYF.

The CDR3 coding sequence is TGTGCCAGCAGCCAAGGGGGGGGTTCCTACGAGCAGTACTTC. This sequence encodes CASSQGGGSYEQYF. V usage is TRBV11-2 and J usage is TRBJ2-7, with D perhaps TRBD2 (7 bases). From germline, CDR1 is SGHAT and CDR2 FQNNGV. Trimming removed 5 bases at V and 1 base at J, with 12 bases between. This CDR3 has 14 residues. The full variable domain, rest sourced from reference TRBV11-2 and TRBJ2-7, is EAGVAQSPRYKIIEKRQSVAFWCNPISGHATLYWYQQILGQGPKLLIQFQNNGVVDDSQLPKDRFSAERLKGVDSTLKIQPAKLEDSAVYLCASSQGGGSYEQYFGPGTRLTVT.

The chain recombines TRBV15 with TRBJ1-6; TRBD1 matches at 7 bases. Unmatched junction bases numbered 3, after V lost 2 bases and J lost 5 bases. CDR1 LNHNV and CDR2 YYDKDF come from the germline V gene (reference sequence). CDR3 length: 15 residues. The CDR3 reads CATSRWTGNNSPLHF. In DNA form, the CDR3 reads TGTGCCACCAGCAGATGGACAGGCAATAATTCACCCCTCCACTTT.

The V call is TRBV29-1, the J call TRBJ2-1; D is unclear. From germline, CDR1 is SQVTM and CDR2 ANQGSEA. The V gene lost 1 base and the J gene lost 9 bases, with 10 bases spanning the gap. The CDR3 contains 12 residues. CDR3 loop: CSVEGRGGEQFF. CDR3 coding DNA: TGCAGCGTTGAAGGGCGAGGTGGTGAGCAGTTCTTC.

The rearrangement links TRBV9 to TRBJ2-1, with 8 bases that match TRBD2. The length of the CDR3 is 15 residues. V was clipped by 4 bases and J by 6 bases; unmatched bases: 9. The germline V gene encodes CDR1 SGDLS and CDR2 YYNGEE. The CDR3 region is CASSPHPGTSNEQFF. DNA of the CDR3: TGTGCCAGCAGCCCCCACCCCGGGACTAGCAATGAGCAGTTCTTC.

Details on this clone: The germline gene is not matched at one end of the junction; a read error may be the cause. The chain combines TRBV27 with TRBJ2-7; perhaps TRBD1 as D (5 bases). CDR1 is MNHEY, CDR2 SMNVEV, per germline (reference sequence). The CDR3 totals 14 residues. CDR3 sequence: CASSHRRSGHSTFF. CDR3 DNA sequence: TGTGCCAGCAGTCATAGGCGGTCAGGGCACTCTACCTTCTTC.

The chain couples TRBV9 to TRBJ2-6, with TRBD1 matching 8 bases. This CDR3 region has 16 residues. Germline V gives CDR1 SGDLS, CDR2 YYNGEE. Germline trimming cut 4 bases from V and 3 bases from J; bases unmatched to any gene: 6. The CDR3 sequence is CASSFSDRDGANVLTF. Here the CDR3 DNA reads TGTGCCAGCAGCTTCTCGGACAGGGATGGGGCCAACGTCCTGACTTTC.

Written as DNA, the CDR3 is TGTGCCAGCAACACTGGAAACACCATATATTTT. Translated, it gives CASNTGNTIYF. This chain uses TRBV11-2 with TRBJ1-3; no clear D gene. The CDR3 totals 11 residues. Germline-derived CDR1 and CDR2 are SGHAT and FQNNGV. V was pared by 7 bases and J by 2 bases, with 3 bases between.

V and J are TRBV2 and TRBJ1-5, with D maybe TRBD1 (5 bases). The V end lost 5 bases, the J end lost 5 bases, and 16 bases lay between the germline ends. Germline V gives CDR1 SNHLY, CDR2 FYNNEI. The CDR3 runs 15 residues. CDR3: CASSYAAGRHQPQHF. CDR3 in DNA: TGTGCCAGCAGTTACGCAGCAGGGAGGCATCAGCCCCAGCATTTT. Full variable domain (rest looked up from reference TRBV2 and TRBJ1-5): EPEVTQTPSHQVTQMGQEVILRCVPISNHLYFYWYRQILGQKVEFLVSFYNNEISEKSEIFDDQFSVERPDGSNFTLKIRSTKLEDSAMYFCASSYAAGRHQPQHFGDGTRLSIL.

The chain combines TRBV28 with TRBJ1-2; TRBD1 aligns across 10 bases. The CDR3 runs 17 residues. V was pared by 6 bases and J by 0 bases, with 10 bases of the junction left unmatched. Per germline, CDR1 MDHEN and CDR2 SYDVKM. The CDR3 coding sequence is TGTGCCAGCAGGAACCGACAGGGGGCCTCAGCTAACTATGGCTACACCTTC. Its protein is CASRNRQGASANYGYTF.

The chain links TRBV6-1 to TRBJ2-1; 12 bases are shared with TRBD2. Germline V gene sequence: CDR1 MNHNS, CDR2 SASEGT. Trimming at V came to 4 bases and at J to 5 bases, leaving 6 bases not matched to a gene. The CDR3 extends over 16 amino acids. The CDR3 coding sequence is TGTGCCAGCAGTGTGTGGCGACTAGCGGGGGACAATGAGCAGTTCTTC. It yields the protein CASSVWRLAGDNEQFF.

The chain employs TRBV19 and TRBJ1-2; D may be TRBD1 (5 bases). V shed 4 bases and J shed 6 bases, with 12 bases lying between them. Germline-derived CDR1 and CDR2 are LNHDA and SQIVND (reference sequence). The CDR3 spans 13 residues. The CDR3 bases are TGTGCCAGTAGTAATGGCAGGGATGATGGCTACACCTTC. It yields the protein CASSNGRDDGYTF.

The J gene is TRBJ1-4, the V gene TRBV27; D uncertain. The CDR3 totals 12 residues. Per the germline V gene, CDR1 is MNHEY and CDR2 is SMNVEV (reference sequence). V was clipped by 6 bases and J by 8 bases, with 10 bases between them. The CDR3 region is CASRQGGEKLFF. In DNA, the CDR3 is TGTGCCAGCAGGCAAGGCGGGGAAAAACTGTTTTTT.